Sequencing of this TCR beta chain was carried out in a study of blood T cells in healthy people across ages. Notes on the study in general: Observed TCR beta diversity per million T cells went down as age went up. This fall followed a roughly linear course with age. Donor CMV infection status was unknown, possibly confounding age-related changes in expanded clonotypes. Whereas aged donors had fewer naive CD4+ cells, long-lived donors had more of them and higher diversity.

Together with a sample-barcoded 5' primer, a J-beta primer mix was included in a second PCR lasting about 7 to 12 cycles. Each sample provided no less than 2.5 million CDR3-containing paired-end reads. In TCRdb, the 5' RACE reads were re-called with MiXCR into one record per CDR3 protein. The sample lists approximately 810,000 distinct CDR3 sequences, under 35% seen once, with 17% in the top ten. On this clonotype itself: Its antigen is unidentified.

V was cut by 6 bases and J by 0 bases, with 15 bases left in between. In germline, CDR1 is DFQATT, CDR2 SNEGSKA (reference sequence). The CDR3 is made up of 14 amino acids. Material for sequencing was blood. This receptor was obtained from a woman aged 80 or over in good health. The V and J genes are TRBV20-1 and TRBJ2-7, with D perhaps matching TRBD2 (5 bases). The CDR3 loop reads CSATFGLTSYEQYF. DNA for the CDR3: TGCAGTGCCACGTTTGGACTGACCTCCTACGAGCAGTACTTC.